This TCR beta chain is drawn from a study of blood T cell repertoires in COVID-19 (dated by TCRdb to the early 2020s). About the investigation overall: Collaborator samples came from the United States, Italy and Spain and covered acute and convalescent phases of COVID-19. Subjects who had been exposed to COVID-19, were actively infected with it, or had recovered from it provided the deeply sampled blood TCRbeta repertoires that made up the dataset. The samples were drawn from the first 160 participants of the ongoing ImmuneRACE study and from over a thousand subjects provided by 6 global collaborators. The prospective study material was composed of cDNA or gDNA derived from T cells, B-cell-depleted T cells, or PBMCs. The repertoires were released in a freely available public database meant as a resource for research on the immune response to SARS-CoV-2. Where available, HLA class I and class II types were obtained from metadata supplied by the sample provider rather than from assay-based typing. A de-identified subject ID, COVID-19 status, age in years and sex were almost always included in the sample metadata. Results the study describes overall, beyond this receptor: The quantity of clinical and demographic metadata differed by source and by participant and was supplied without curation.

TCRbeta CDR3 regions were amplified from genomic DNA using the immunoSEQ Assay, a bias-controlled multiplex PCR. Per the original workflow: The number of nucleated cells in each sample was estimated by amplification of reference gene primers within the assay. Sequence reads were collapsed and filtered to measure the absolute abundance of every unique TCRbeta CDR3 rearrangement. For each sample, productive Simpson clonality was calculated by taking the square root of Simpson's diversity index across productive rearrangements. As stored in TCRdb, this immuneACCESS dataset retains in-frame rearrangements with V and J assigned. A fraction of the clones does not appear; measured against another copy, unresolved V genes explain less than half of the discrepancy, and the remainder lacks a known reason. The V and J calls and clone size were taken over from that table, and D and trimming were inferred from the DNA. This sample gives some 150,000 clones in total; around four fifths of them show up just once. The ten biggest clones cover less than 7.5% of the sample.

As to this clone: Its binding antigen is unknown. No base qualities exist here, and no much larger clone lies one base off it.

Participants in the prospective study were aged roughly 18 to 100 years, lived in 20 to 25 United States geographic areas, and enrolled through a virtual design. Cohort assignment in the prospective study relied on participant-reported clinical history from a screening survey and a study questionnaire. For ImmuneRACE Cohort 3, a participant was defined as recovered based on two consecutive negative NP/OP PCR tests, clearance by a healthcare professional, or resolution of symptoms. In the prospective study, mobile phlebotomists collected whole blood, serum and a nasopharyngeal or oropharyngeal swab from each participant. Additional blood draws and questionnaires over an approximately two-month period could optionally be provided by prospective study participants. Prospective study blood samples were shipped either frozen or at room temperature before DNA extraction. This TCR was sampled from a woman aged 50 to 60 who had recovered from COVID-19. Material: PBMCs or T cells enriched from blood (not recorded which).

The sequenced DNA: TGTGCCAGCAGTTTGAGTTTAGGAAACACCATATATTTT. Its coded protein is CASSLSLGNTIYF. The chain uses TRBV6-5 and TRBJ1-3, with no D gene named confidently. CDR1 and CDR2, looked up from the germline V gene, are MNHEY and SVGAGI. At the junction V is shortened by 4 bases and J by 4 bases, with 8 bases in between. Reading from cysteine to phenylalanine, the CDR3 counts 13 amino acids. Of the read, only the CDR3 DNA is kept; its 39 bases are in frame from base 1.